This T cell receptor beta chain was profiled in a study of identical twins. General observations from the study: Models, which agreed with sharing between unrelated individuals, nonetheless underestimated the out-of-frame TCR alpha sharing seen in monozygotic twins. Excess sharing between twins was weaker in beta out-of-frame sequences. Cross-sectional statistics, not tracking of the same donors, supported the conclusions. Among out-of-frame alpha sequences shared by twins, low generation probability occurred in excess.

Germline V lookup: CDR1 SGHRS, CDR2 YFSETQ. The CDR3 covers 15 residues. With 0 bases removed from V and 2 bases from J, the gap between germline ends came to 6 bases. TCRdb used MiXCR to reprocess the 5' RACE reads, holding one entry per CDR3 protein. The sample contains about 920,000 distinct CDR3 sequences, 9% to 15% of which appear only once. This clonotype has just a few counts. Its target is not known. These data also featured in a second study, about yellow fever vaccine responses in identical twins.

This rearrangement joins TRBV5-1 to TRBJ1-6; tentatively, D is TRBD1 (5 bases). Sequencing input: PBMCs. This TCR was recovered from a woman aged 18-29 years in good health. This CDR3 is CASSLGGTYNSPLHF. Here the CDR3 DNA reads TGCGCCAGCAGCTTGGGGGGGACCTATAATTCACCCCTCCACTTT.